The source of this T cell receptor beta chain is a study of shared clonotypes between healthy human individuals. In regard to this clone: The antigen remains undetermined.

General study points: The rarefaction results pointed to incomplete sorted-subset sequencing despite large depth.

The CDR3 has 15 amino acids. With 2 bases removed from V and 0 bases from J, the gap between germline ends came to 8 bases. Per germline, CDR1 GTSNPN and CDR2 SVGIG (reference sequence). Per sorted-subset replicate PCR, input was approximately 210 ng DNA, representing around 30,000 T cell genomes. Method: immunoSEQ multiplex PCR; TCRdb's copy keeps in-frame clones and lacks some. The data contain approximately 2.4 million clones, roughly 95% of them singletons. The receptor comes from a young man in good health. The J gene is TRBJ1-6, the V gene TRBV30; D is undetermined. Sequenced material: naive CD4+ T cells sorted from blood. Subset meaning: CD45RA+ positively selected. CDR3 nucleotide sequence: TGTGCCTGGAGTCCCCTGAGCTCCTATAATTCACCCCTCCACTTT. Translation: CAWSPLSSYNSPLHF.